This TCR beta chain appears in the sequencing data of a study of radiation and T cells in renal cell carcinoma. Per germline, CDR1 ENHRY and CDR2 SYGVKD. The CDR3 runs to 16 residues. The germline V and J ends were trimmed by 3 bases and 0 bases, with 12 bases remaining between them. As for this clone: What it recognizes is unknown.

The time point here: blood 4 weeks post-SBRT, at nephrectomy. Described treatment: 15 Gy SBRT to primary tumor, nephrectomy 4 weeks later. Nephrectomy followed 15 Gy stereotactic body radiation by 4 weeks. Serial blood draws occurred at baseline and 2 and 4 weeks post-SBRT. Clear cell pathology was present in this patient's renal cell carcinoma. Study-level findings and limits: Without pretreatment biopsies, baseline tumor clonotype presence was undetermined.

Profiling relied on immunoSEQ multiplex PCR, and the TCRdb table lists in-frame clones only, not all of them. The top ten hold nearly 6% of the sample, which has tens of thousands of clones, roughly nine tenths seen once. The sequence was collected from a woman in her 70s with renal cell carcinoma. Sequences were derived from blood, sampled from a patient whose treatment included radiotherapy and nephrectomy. The chain combines TRBV10-3 with TRBJ1-5; a possible D gene is TRBD1 (5 bases). The CDR3 nucleotides read TGTGCCATCAGTGATTGGGGGGACGATAGCAATCAGCCCCAGCATTTT. Amino acids: CAISDWGDDSNQPQHF.